The 7 T cell receptor beta chains below were found in one sample sequenced in a study of blood T cell repertoires in COVID-19. Sequencing used immunoSEQ multiplex PCR; TCRdb keeps in-frame clones, though not all of them. The data show about 130,000 clones, approximately 80% seen once. Material for sequencing was PBMCs or T cells enriched from blood (not recorded which). All receptors come from a man between 50 and 59 years old who had recovered from COVID-19.

This chain links TRBV9 with TRBJ1-4, with 8 bases fitting TRBD1. CDR1 and CDR2 (germline): SGDLS, YYNGEE. The ends lost 0 bases at V and 6 bases at J; junction bases unmatched: 4. The CDR3 is made up of 15 amino acids. The DNA of the CDR3 is TGTGCCAGCAGCGTAGCTCCGGACAGGGATGAAAAACTGTTTTTT. Translated: CASSVAPDRDEKLFF. Based on the CDR3 plus reference TRBV9 and TRBJ1-4, the full variable domain is DSGVTQTPKHLITATGQRVTLRCSPRSGDLSVYWYQQSLDQGLQFLIQYYNGEERAKGNILERFSAQQFPDLHSELNLSSLELGDSALYFCASSVAPDRDEKLFFGSGTQLSVL.

The chain has TRBV19 and TRBJ1-4, with 9 bases identical to TRBD1. Trimming removed 5 bases from V and 7 bases from J; junction bases left unmatched: 5. Germline V gives CDR1 LNHDA, CDR2 SQIVND (reference sequence). The CDR3 has 14 amino acids. The CDR3 spells CASSSGQGPEKLFF. In DNA, the CDR3 is TGTGCCAGTAGTTCGGGACAGGGACCTGAAAAACTGTTTTTT.

This chain joins TRBV2 and TRBJ2-1, with 7 bases lining up with TRBD2. This CDR3 spans 17 amino acids. CDR1 is SNHLY, CDR2 FYNNEI, per germline. V lost 6 bases to trimming and J lost 7 bases; unmatched junction nucleotides: 18. The CDR3 spells CASSPGGAGKTTNEQFF. The CDR3 DNA sequence: TGTGCCAGCAGCCCCGGGGGAGCGGGGAAGACCACGAATGAGCAGTTCTTC.

The V gene is TRBV16, the J gene TRBJ1-2; D is unclear. Germline CDR1 KGHSY, CDR2 FQNENV. V gave up 7 bases and J gave up 4 bases, with 13 bases separating them. The CDR3 runs to 13 residues. Here the CDR3 reads CASTTNGLYGYTF. The CDR3 coding sequence is TGTGCCAGCACCACGAACGGACTCTATGGCTACACCTTC.

The chain has TRBV18 and TRBJ1-5; unclear D gene. The CDR3 is 13 amino acids. The germline V gene has CDR1 KGHSH and CDR2 LQKENI. V was trimmed by 6 bases and J by 4 bases, leaving 10 bases between them. Here the CDR3 reads CASSAGQNQPQHF. The CDR3 coding sequence is TGTGCCAGCTCCGCGGGTCAAAATCAGCCCCAGCATTTT.

This clone appeared once. The chain couples TRBV24-1 to TRBJ2-3, with 12 bases fitting TRBD2. The V gene end was trimmed by 3 bases and the J gene end by 5 bases; junction bases not matched to a gene: 14. The length of the CDR3 is 19 residues. The germline gives CDR1 KGHDR, CDR2 SFDVKD. The CDR3 bases are TGTGCCACCAGTGATCCGGGGAACCCTAGCGGGGGGGGCCAAGATACGCAGTATTTT. As protein: CATSDPGNPSGGGQDTQYF.

V and J are TRBV6-5 and TRBJ1-5; 7 nucleotides agree with TRBD1. With 5 bases clipped from V and 2 bases from J, the junction kept 6 bases outside the gene matches. Germline CDR1 reads MNHEY; CDR2 reads SVGAGI. This CDR3 is built from 15 residues. In nucleotides, the CDR3 is TGTGCCAGCAGTCAGGGGGGAAACGGCAATCAGCCCCAGCATTTT. Amino acids: CASSQGGNGNQPQHF.